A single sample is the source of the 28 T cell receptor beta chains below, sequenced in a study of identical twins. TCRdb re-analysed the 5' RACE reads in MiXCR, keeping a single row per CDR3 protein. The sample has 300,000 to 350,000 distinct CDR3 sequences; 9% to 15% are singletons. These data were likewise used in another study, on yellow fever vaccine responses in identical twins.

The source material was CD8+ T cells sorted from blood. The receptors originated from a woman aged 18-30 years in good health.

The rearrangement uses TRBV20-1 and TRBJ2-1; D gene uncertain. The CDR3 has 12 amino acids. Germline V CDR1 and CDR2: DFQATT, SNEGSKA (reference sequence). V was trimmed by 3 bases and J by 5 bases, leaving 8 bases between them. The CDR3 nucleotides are TGCAGTGCTAGTGACTCAAACAATGAGCAGTTCTTC. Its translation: CSASDSNNEQFF.

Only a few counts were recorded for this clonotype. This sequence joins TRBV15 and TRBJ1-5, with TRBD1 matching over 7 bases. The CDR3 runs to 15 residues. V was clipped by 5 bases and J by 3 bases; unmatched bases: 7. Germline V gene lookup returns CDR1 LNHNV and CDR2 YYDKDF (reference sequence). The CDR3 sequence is CATSLDRVPNQPQHF. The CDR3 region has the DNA TGTGCCACCAGCCTAGACAGGGTGCCCAATCAGCCCCAGCATTTT.

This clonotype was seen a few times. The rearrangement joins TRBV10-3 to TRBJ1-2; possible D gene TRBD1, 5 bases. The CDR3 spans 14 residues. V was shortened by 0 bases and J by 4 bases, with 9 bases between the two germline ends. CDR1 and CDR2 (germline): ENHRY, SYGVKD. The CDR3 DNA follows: TGTGCCATCAGTGAGTCAGGGGCCGGCTATGGCTACACCTTC. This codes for CAISESGAGYGYTF.

The DNA of the CDR3 is TGCAGTGCAAACAGGGGGCTCGGCTACGAGCAGTACTTC. It translates to CSANRGLGYEQYF. The chain uses TRBV20-1 and TRBJ2-7; 9 bases fit TRBD1. CDR1 is DFQATT, CDR2 SNEGSKA, per germline (reference sequence). V gave up 6 bases and J gave up 3 bases; unmatched junction bases: 6. There are 13 residues in the CDR3.

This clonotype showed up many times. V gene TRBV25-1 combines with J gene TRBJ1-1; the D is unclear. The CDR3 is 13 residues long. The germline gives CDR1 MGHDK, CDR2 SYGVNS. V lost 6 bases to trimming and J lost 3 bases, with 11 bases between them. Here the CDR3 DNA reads TGTGCCAGCAGCGGGTGGGTGGACACTGAAGCTTTCTTT. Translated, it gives CASSGWVDTEAFF. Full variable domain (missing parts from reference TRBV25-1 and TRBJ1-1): EADIYQTPRYLVIGTGKKITLECSQTMGHDKMYWYQQDPGMELHLIHYSYGVNSTEKGDLSSESTVSRIRTEHFPLTLESARPSHTSQYLCASSGWVDTEAFFGQGTRLTVV.

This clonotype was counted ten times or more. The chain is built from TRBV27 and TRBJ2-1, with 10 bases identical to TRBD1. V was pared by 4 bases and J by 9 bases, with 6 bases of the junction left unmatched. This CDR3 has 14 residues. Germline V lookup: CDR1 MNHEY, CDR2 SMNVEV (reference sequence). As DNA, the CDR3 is TGTGCCAGCAGTTGGGGACAGGGGTCTGCTGAGCAGTTCTTC. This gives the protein CASSWGQGSAEQFF.

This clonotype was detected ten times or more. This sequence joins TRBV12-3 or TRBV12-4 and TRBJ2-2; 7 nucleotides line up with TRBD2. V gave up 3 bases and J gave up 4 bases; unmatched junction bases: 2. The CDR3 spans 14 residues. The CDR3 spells CASSFKRGTGELFF. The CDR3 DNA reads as TGTGCCAGCAGTTTTAAGCGGGGCACCGGGGAGCTGTTTTTT.

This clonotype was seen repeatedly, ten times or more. CDR3 bases: TGTGCCAGCAGCCGGACAGCCGGGACGAACACTGAAGCTTTCTTT. It codes for CASSRTAGTNTEAFF. The chain joins TRBV4-2 to TRBJ1-1; TRBD1 is a possible D gene (6 bases). Germline values: CDR1 LGHNA, CDR2 YNFKEQ. V was clipped by 4 bases and J by 1 base, with 13 bases between them. This CDR3 is built from 15 residues.

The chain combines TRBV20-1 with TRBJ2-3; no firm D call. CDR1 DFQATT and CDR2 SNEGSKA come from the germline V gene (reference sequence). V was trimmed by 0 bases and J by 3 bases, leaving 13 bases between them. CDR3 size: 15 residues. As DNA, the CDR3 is TGCAGTGCTAGAGATTATGTGGGTCGGACAGATACGCAGTATTTT. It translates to CSARDYVGRTDTQYF.

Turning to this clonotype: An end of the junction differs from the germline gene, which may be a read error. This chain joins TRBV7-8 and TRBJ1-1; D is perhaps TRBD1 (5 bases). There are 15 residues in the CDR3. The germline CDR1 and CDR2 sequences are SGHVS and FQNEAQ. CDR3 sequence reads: CASCLRGGVGTEAFF. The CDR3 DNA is TGTGCCAGCTGCTTGAGAGGAGGGGTTGGCACTGAAGCTTTCTTT.

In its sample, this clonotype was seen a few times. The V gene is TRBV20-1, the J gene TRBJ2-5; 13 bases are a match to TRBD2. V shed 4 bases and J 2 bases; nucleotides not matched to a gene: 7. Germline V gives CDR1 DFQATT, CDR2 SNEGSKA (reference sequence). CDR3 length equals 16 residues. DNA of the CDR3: TGCAGTGCTACCCCTTCGGGACTAGCGGGACAAGAGACCCAGTACTTC. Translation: CSATPSGLAGQETQYF.

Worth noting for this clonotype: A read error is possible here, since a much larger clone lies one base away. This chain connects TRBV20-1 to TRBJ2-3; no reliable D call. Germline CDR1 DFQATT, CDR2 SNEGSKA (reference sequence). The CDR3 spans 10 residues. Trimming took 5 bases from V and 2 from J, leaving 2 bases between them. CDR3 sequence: CSAFTDTQYF. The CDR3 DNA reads TGCAGTGCTTTCACAGATACGCAGTATTTT.

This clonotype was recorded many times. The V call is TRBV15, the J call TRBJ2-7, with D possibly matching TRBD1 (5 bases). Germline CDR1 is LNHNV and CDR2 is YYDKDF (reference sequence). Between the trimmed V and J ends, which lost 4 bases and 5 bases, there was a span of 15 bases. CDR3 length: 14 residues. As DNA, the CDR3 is TGTGCCACCAGCAAAGGGGTTAGCACCCACGAGCAGTACTTC. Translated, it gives CATSKGVSTHEQYF.

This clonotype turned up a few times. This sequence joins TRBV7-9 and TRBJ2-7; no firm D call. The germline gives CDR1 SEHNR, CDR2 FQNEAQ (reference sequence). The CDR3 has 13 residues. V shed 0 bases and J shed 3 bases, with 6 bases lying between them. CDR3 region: CASSLAEIYEQYF. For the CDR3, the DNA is TGTGCCAGCAGCTTAGCGGAGATCTACGAGCAGTACTTC. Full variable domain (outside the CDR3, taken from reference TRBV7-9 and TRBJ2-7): DTGVSQNPRHKITKRGQNVTFRCDPISEHNRLYWYRQTLGQGPEFLTYFQNEAQLEKSRLLSDRFSAERPKGSFSTLEIQRTEQGDSAMYLCASSLAEIYEQYFGPGTRLTVT.

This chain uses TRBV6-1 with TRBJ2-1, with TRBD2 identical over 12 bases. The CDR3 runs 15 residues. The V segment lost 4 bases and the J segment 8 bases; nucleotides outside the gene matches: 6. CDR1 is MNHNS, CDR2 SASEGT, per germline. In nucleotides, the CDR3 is TGTGCCAGCAGTGCTAGCGGGGGGGCCACGTATGAGCAGTTCTTC. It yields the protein CASSASGGATYEQFF.

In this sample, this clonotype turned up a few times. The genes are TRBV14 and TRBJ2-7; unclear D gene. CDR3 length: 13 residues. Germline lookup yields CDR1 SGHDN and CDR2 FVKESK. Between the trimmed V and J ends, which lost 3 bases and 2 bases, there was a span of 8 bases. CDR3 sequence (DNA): TGTGCCAGCAGCCATGGGGTAACCTACGAGCAGTACTTC. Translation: CASSHGVTYEQYF.

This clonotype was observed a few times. The DNA for the CDR3 is TGTGCCAGCAGCGAACCCTACACCGAGGGGGAGCAGTACTTC. It codes for CASSEPYTEGEQYF. This chain joins TRBV6-2 or TRBV6-3 and TRBJ2-7; D might be TRBD1 or TRBD2, each matching 5 bases. The CDR3 covers 14 residues. CDR1 MNHEY and CDR2 SVGEGT come from the germline V gene. Trimming took off 6 bases at V and 7 bases at J, with 19 bases between the two ends.

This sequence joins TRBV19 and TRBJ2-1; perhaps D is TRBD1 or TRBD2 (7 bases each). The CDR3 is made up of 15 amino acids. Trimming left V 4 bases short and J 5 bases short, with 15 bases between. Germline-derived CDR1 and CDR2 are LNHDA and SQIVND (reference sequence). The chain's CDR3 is CASSRQGGYDNEQFF. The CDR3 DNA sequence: TGTGCCAGTAGTAGACAGGGAGGGTATGACAATGAGCAGTTCTTC.

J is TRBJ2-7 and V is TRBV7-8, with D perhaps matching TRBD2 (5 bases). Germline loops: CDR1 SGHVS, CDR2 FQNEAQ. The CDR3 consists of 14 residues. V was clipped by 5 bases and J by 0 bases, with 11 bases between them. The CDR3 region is CASSPSRDSYEQYF. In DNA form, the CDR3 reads TGTGCCAGCAGCCCAAGCCGGGACTCCTACGAGCAGTACTTC.

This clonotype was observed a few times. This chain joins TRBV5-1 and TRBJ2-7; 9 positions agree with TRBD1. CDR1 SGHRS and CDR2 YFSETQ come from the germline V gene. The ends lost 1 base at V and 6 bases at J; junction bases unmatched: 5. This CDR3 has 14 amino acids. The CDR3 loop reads CASSLFGTGSEQYF. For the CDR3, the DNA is TGCGCCAGCAGCTTGTTCGGGACAGGGAGCGAGCAGTACTTC. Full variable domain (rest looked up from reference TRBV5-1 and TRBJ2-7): KAGVTQTPRYLIKTRGQQVTLSCSPISGHRSVSWYQQTPGQGLQFLFEYFSETQRNKGNFPGRFSGRQFSNSRSEMNVSTLELGDSALYLCASSLFGTGSEQYFGPGTRLTVT.

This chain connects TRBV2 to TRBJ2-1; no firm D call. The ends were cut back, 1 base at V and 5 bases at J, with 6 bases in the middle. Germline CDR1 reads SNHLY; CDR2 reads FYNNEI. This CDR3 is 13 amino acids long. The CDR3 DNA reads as TGTGCCAGCAGTGAAGAGTGGAACAATGAGCAGTTCTTC. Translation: CASSEEWNNEQFF.

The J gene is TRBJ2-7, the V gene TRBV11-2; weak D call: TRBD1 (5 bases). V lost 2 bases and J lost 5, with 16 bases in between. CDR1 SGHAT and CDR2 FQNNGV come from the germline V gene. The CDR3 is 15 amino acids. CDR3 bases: TGTGCCAGCAGCTTAAGGGATGGGGCATGGGACGAGCAGTACTTC. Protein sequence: CASSLRDGAWDEQYF.

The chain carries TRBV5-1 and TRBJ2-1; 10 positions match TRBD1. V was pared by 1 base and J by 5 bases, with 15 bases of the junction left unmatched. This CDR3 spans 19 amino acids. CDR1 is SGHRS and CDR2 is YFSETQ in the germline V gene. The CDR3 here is CASSLKGHRDRGRDNEQFF. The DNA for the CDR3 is TGCGCCAGCAGCTTGAAGGGTCACCGGGACAGGGGTAGGGACAATGAGCAGTTCTTC.

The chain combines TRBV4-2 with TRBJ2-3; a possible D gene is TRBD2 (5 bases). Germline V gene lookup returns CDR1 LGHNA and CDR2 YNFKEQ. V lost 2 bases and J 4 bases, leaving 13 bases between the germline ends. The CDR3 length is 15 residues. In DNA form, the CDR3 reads TGTGCCAGCAGCCAATATCCGAGCGGCGCAGATACGCAGTATTTT. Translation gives CASSQYPSGADTQYF.

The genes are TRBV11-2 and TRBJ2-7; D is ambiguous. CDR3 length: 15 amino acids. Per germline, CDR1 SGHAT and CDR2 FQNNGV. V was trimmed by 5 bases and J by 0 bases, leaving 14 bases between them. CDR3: CASSPSPAFSYEQYV. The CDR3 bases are TGTGCCAGCAGCCCTTCCCCAGCGTTCTCCTACGAGCAGTACGTC.

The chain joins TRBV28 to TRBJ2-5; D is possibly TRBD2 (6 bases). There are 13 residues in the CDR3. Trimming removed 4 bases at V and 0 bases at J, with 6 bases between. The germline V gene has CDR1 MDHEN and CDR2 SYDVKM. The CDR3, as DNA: TGTGCCAGCAGTTGGGACTACCAAGAGACCCAGTACTTC. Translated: CASSWDYQETQYF.

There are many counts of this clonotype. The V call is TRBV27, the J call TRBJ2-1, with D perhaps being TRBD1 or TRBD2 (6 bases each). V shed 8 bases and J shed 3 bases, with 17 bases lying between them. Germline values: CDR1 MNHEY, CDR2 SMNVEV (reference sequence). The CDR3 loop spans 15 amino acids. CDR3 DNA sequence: TGTGCCAGCTATGGGGGGCAGGGTAGCTACAATGAGCAGTTCTTC. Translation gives CASYGGQGSYNEQFF.

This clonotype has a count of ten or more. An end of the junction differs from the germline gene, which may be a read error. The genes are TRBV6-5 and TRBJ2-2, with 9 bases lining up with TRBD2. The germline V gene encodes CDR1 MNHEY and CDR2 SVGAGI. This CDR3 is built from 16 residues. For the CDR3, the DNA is TGTGCCAGCAGTTACTCTTCTAGCGGGAACGCCGGGGAGCTGTTTTTT. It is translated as CASSYSSSGNAGELFF.